This TCR beta chain was documented in a study of control samples from healthy donors and cancer patients (dated by TCRdb to about 2020). The receptor library was made with the immunoSEQ multiplex PCR assay. Here the immuneACCESS table is served through TCRdb, limited to in-frame sequences with V and J called. Missing clones are a known gap in these copies; in checked studies unresolved V genes cover under half, and the rest lacks a known reason. Present in this sample are roughly 130,000 clones, 88% of which were seen just once. Roughly 8.4% of the sample lies in the top ten. Comment on this clone: Its antigen is currently not known. No much larger clonotype is one base removed from it; base qualities were not supplied.

After removal of 3 bases from V and 2 bases from J, the junction retains 4 bases not matched to a gene. CDR1 LGHDT and CDR2 YNNKEL are derived from the germline V gene (reference sequence). The cysteine opens and the phenylalanine closes a CDR3 of 15 amino acids. Of the read, only the CDR3 DNA is kept; its 45 bases are in frame from base 1. The clonotype comes from a woman in her twenties or thirties in good health. The sequence joins TRBV3-1 (or the pseudogene TRBV3-2) to TRBJ1-3; TRBD1 matches 7 bases in the middle. Sequencing used blood. The nucleotide sequence reads as follows: TGTGCCAGCAGCCAGTTAGACAGGGCTGGAAACACCATATATTTT. The translation is CASSQLDRAGNTIYF.